These T cell receptor beta chains were read from a single sample in a study of cytomegalovirus exposure and HLA in healthy donors. Libraries were prepared by immunoSEQ multiplex PCR; TCRdb keeps only in-frame clonotypes and omits some of them. The data hold about 120,000 clones, with around three quarters observed a single time. The specimen sequenced was PBMCs. The receptors stem from a man in his forties in good health and CMV-seropositive. CDR3s include the opening cysteine and the closing phenylalanine or tryptophan. A D gene is named only where the DNA matches it firmly. Only some rows state a clone size, as once, few, many or a class for expanded clones.

d_call	v_call	j_call	clone_size	cdr3_nt	cdr3_aa
TRBD1	TRBV28	TRBJ2-1	-	TGTGCCAGCAGTCCACCCGGACAGGGGCGGAATGAGCAGTTCTTC	CASSPPGQGRNEQFF
TRBD2	TRBV7-2	TRBJ2-5	-	TGTGCCAGCAGCTTAGGCGGGGCGGGGGGAGAGACCCAGTACTTC	CASSLGGAGGETQYF
TRBD1	TRBV7-9	TRBJ1-4	few	TGTGCCAGCAGCTTAGGGGGACAGGGGTCTAATGAAAAACTGTTTTTT	CASSLGGQGSNEKLFF
TRBD2	TRBV7-9	TRBJ2-3	-	TGTGCCAGCAGCTTACAGCGGGGGGGCCCAGATACGCAGTATTTT	CASSLQRGGPDTQYF
-	TRBV5-6	TRBJ1-6	-	TGTGCCAGCAGCTCCCCCAGCGGTTATAATTCACCCCTCCACTTT	CASSSPSGYNSPLHF
TRBD1	TRBV7-8	TRBJ1-3	-	TGTGCCAGCAGCCGGGACAGGGCCGGAAACACCATATATTTT	CASSRDRAGNTIYF
-	TRBV20-1	TRBJ2-7	-	TGCAGTAAAGGGGGGGCCTACGAGCAGTACTTC	CSKGGAYEQYF
TRBD2	TRBV29-1	TRBJ2-7	-	TGCAGCGCCCGTCGGGGGGACGAGCAGTACTTC	CSARRGDEQYF
TRBD1	TRBV9	TRBJ2-2	-	TGTGCCAGCAGCCCAGGGGGCGCGAACACCGGGGAGCTGTTTTTT	CASSPGGANTGELFF
TRBD2	TRBV5-1	TRBJ2-4	-	TGCGCCAGCAGCTTGTGGGGGGGGACCGCCAAAAACATTCAGTACTTC	CASSLWGGTAKNIQYF
-	TRBV5-4	TRBJ1-1	few	TGTGCCAGCAGCTCGGTCACTGAAGCTTTCTTT	CASSSVTEAFF
TRBD2	TRBV4-2	TRBJ2-3	-	TGTGCCAGCAGCCAAGATTCGGTAGCGGGGGGGCGGGTAGATACGCAGTATTTT	CASSQDSVAGGRVDTQYF
TRBD2	TRBV6-4	TRBJ2-1	-	TGTGCCAGCAGTCCCGGGACTAGCGGGGGTAGTGAGCAGTTCTTC	CASSPGTSGGSEQFF
-	TRBV4-1	TRBJ2-2	-	TGCGCCAGCAGCCCAGCAGGCGGGGAGCTGTTTTTT	CASSPAGGELFF
-	TRBV27	TRBJ1-6	-	TGTGCCAGCAGTTTAATGACAACCCCTAATTCACCCCTCCACTTT	CASSLMTTPNSPLHF
-	TRBV7-8	TRBJ1-4	-	TGTGCCAGCAGCCCCAGACAGGCTCTACTCGCAACTAATGAAAAACTGTTTTTT	CASSPRQALLATNEKLFF
TRBD1	TRBV10-3	TRBJ1-1	-	TGTGCCATCAGGGGACAGGACCACACTGAAGCTTTCTTT	CAIRGQDHTEAFF
-	TRBV11-2	TRBJ1-1	once	TGTGCCAGCAGCTTGGGGGTTGGGGGCGCGAGGGAAGCTTTCTTT	CASSLGVGGAREAFF
-	TRBV28	TRBJ1-3	-	TGTGCCAGCAGGGGCGGGAACACCATATATTTT	CASRGGNTIYF
-	TRBV28	TRBJ2-6	-	TGTGCCAGCAGTTTAGTAGGAGGGCCCGGGGCCAACGTCCTGACTTTC	CASSLVGGPGANVLTF
-	TRBV7-2	TRBJ1-5	-	TGTGCCAGCAGCTTACAGAGCAATCAGCCCCAGCATTTT	CASSLQSNQPQHF
TRBD2	TRBV7-9	TRBJ2-7	-	TGTTCCAGCACCAAGGGACTAGCGGGGGAGACTTCGGGGTTTTACGAGCAGTACTTC	CSSTKGLAGETSGFYEQYF
TRBD1	TRBV6-6	TRBJ1-6	-	TGTGCCAGCAGTGAGACAGGGATTTCACCCCTCCACTTT	CASSETGISPLHF
-	TRBV7-9	TRBJ2-7	few	TGTGCCAGCAGCCTGCACCAGGGGCCCCTACGCGAGCAGTACTTC	CASSLHQGPLREQYF
-	TRBV6-5	TRBJ1-6	-	TGTGCCAGCAGTTACGGGGGGAATAATTCACCCCTCCACTTT	CASSYGGNNSPLHF
-	TRBV18	TRBJ1-1	-	TGTGCCAGCTCACCACCACAGGGCCCGAACACTGAAGCTTTCTTT	CASSPPQGPNTEAFF
-	TRBV9	TRBJ2-5	-	TGTGCCAGCAGCGGCCTCCCCGGGGAGACCCAGTACTTC	CASSGLPGETQYF
TRBD1	TRBV27	TRBJ2-5	-	TGTGCCAGCAGCACACAGGGGAGAATTAAGTCCCAGTACTTC	CASSTQGRIKSQYF
TRBD2	TRBV7-9	TRBJ2-5	-	TGTGCCAGCAGCTTACGGGCTAGCGGGGCATACCAAGAGACCCAGTACTTC	CASSLRASGAYQETQYF
TRBD1	TRBV27	TRBJ1-2	-	TGTGCCAGCAGTTTCGGACAGGGGGCAGGATATGGCTACACCTTC	CASSFGQGAGYGYTF
TRBD1	TRBV6-5	TRBJ1-2	-	TGTGCCAGCAGTCCTAGACAGGGCGAAGGCTACACCTTC	CASSPRQGEGYTF
-	TRBV2	TRBJ1-4	-	TGTGCCAGCAGTGAAAGGATACGGGGGAGGGGGACTAATGAAAAACTGTTTTTT	CASSERIRGRGTNEKLFF
TRBD2	TRBV18	TRBJ2-2	-	TGTGCCAGCTCACCCCTACCGGGGGGAACCGGGGAGCTGTTTTTT	CASSPLPGGTGELFF
-	TRBV11-3	TRBJ2-7	-	TGTGCCAGCAGTCAGGGGAATGGGTACGAGCAGTACTTC	CASSQGNGYEQYF
TRBD2	TRBV7-3	TRBJ2-1	-	TGTGCCAGCAGCTCCCGGACTAGCGGGGCGGATGAGCAGTTCTTC	CASSSRTSGADEQFF
-	TRBV2	TRBJ1-1	-	TGTGCCAGCAGTCAACAGGGACCGAACACTGAAGCCTTCTTT	CASSQQGPNTEAFF
TRBD2	TRBV10-3	TRBJ2-1	few	TGTGCCATCAGTGAGTCTGGGCGGGGGGCGCGGGACAATGAGCAGTTCTTC	CAISESGRGARDNEQFF
-	TRBV6-6	TRBJ2-6	-	TGTGCCAGCAGTTCTTCTGGGGCCAACGGCCTGACTTTC	CASSSSGANGLTF
-	TRBV29-1	TRBJ1-5	-	TGCAGCGTTGGTTGGGGAGGTCAGCCCCAGCATTTT	CSVGWGGQPQHF
TRBD1	TRBV18	TRBJ2-7	-	TGTGCCAGCTCACGAGACGGGACAGGGGGCAGGTACGAGCAGTACTTC	CASSRDGTGGRYEQYF
TRBD2	TRBV29-1	TRBJ2-1	-	TGCAGCGTTCGAAGGAACGGGGGGGTCTACAATGAGCAGTTCTTC	CSVRRNGGVYNEQFF
TRBD1	TRBV7-2	TRBJ1-3	-	TGTGCCAGCAGCCTTGACAGGGGGCCAGGAAACACCATATATTTT	CASSLDRGPGNTIYF
-	TRBV7-8	TRBJ1-1	-	TGTGCCAGCAGCTCAGGGGTGAACACTGAAGCTTTCTTT	CASSSGVNTEAFF
TRBD1	TRBV5-6	TRBJ1-1	-	TGTGCCAGCAGCTGGGCCGGGACAGGGGGCGTCGGTACTGAAGCTTTCTTT	CASSWAGTGGVGTEAFF